This TCR beta chain was sequenced for a study of identical twins. Study-wide points: While abundant cord blood beta clonotypes carried fewer insertions, memory repertoires showed no such pattern.

TCRdb redid the calling of the 5' RACE reads with MiXCR, one entry per CDR3 protein. The table has 700,000 or so distinct CDR3 sequences, 8.6% seen once. Worth noting for this clonotype: Its antigen is as yet unknown.

Deletions cut 7 bases from V and 11 bases from J, with 20 bases between. The CDR3 covers 13 residues. Germline values: CDR1 SEHNR, CDR2 FQNEAQ (reference sequence). These data were also reused for a study on yellow fever vaccine responses in identical twins.

J is TRBJ1-1 and V is TRBV7-9, with TRBD1 as a possible D gene (6 bases). This receptor was identified in a woman aged 18-29 years in good health. Sequenced sample: PBMCs. The CDR3 coding sequence is TGTGCCAGCAACCCCCCGGGGGGCTGGGAGGCTTTCTTT. Translated, it gives CASNPPGGWEAFF.